Listed here is a single TCR beta chain. Its cognate antigen is unknown. This CDR3 has 15 residues. Germline values: CDR1 KGHSH, CDR2 LQKENI. V was pared by 4 bases and J by 0 bases, with 13 bases between. Generated by immunoSEQ multiplex PCR, the TCRdb table keeps only in-frame clones and is missing some. Here the sample spans 17,000 or so clones, around 74% being singletons. This sample is drawn from a study of vaccination effects on CD4 cells after COVID-19. Study at large: Samples taken from three convalescent patients early and late after vaccination were obtained. Post-vaccine specimens arrived a median 72 days past the second dose.

Prior to sequencing, the ViraFEST assay stimulated PBMC with viral peptide pools, which expanded the antigen-specific CD4+ T cells. Having been cultured for about ten days, the cells underwent CD4+ T cell isolation. Confirmation by PCR established that the person had SARS-CoV-2 infection between March and December 2020. Each participant received a vaccine that was either BNT162b2 or mRNA-1273, given as two doses. Peptides at 8.5 to 10 ug/ml and IL-2 at 10 IU/ml were added to roughly 2 million PBMC per well. A half-volume exchange with IL-2 medium occurred on days 3 and 7. The chain recombines TRBV18 with TRBJ2-7, with D tentatively TRBD1 or TRBD2 (6 bases each). The specimen comprised CD4+ T cells from PBMCs cultured with SARS-CoV-2 spike peptides, sampled after COVID-19 vaccination. This sequence originates from a human donor who had a prior SARS-CoV-2 infection. CDR3 sequence reads: CASSRGTTRSYEQYF. In DNA form, the CDR3 reads TGTGCCAGCTCACGCGGGACAACTCGCTCCTACGAGCAGTACTTC.